Each of the 12 T cell receptor beta chains below was sequenced from the same sample in a study of blood T cell repertoires in COVID-19. Sequencing was performed with immunoSEQ multiplex PCR; in TCRdb, only in-frame clones are kept and a portion is missing. Of fewer than 300,000 clones listed, 88% were seen once; the top ten hold 3.5% to 4.5%. The source material was peripheral blood. These receptors all come from a man aged 55 to 69 who had recovered from COVID-19.

This chain uses TRBV27 with TRBJ2-3; TRBD2 is a possible D gene (5 bases). The germline V gene encodes CDR1 MNHEY and CDR2 SMNVEV (reference sequence). This CDR3 region has 17 residues. The V end was cut by 1 base, the J end by 5 bases, with 19 bases between. CDR3 in amino acids: CASSLYPSMIRGDTQYF. The CDR3 DNA is TGTGCCAGCAGTTTATACCCCTCCATGATTCGGGGAGATACGCAGTATTTT.

This chain joins TRBV6-1 and TRBJ1-4, with a weak D call TRBD1 (6 bases). This CDR3 is 18 amino acids long. Trimming cost V 0 bases and J 5 bases, with 19 bases left between them. Germline assignment: CDR1 MNHNS and CDR2 SASEGT. The CDR3 sequence is CASSEAPLAGAPNEKLFF. The CDR3 region has the DNA TGTGCCAGCAGTGAAGCGCCGCTAGCGGGGGCCCCCAATGAAAAACTGTTTTTT.

The V and J genes are TRBV7-8 and TRBJ2-7, with TRBD2 as a possible D gene (5 bases). Trimming took 5 bases from V and 7 from J, leaving 9 bases between them. Looked up from germline, CDR1 is SGHVS and CDR2 is FQNEAQ. The CDR3 sequence is 11 residues long. Here the CDR3 reads CASSTTREQYF. CDR3 in DNA: TGTGCCAGCAGCACTACTAGGGAGCAGTACTTC.

J is TRBJ2-5 and V is TRBV14; TRBD2 is a possible D gene (6 bases). The germline V gene has CDR1 SGHDN and CDR2 FVKESK. The CDR3 consists of 16 residues. V lost 0 bases, J lost 1 base, and 12 bases lay in between. CDR3 sequence: CASSQDFRDSQETQYF. The CDR3 bases are TGTGCCAGCAGCCAAGATTTCCGGGACTCCCAAGAGACCCAGTACTTC.

J is TRBJ1-2 and V is TRBV21-1; TRBD1, the D gene given by the table, was not confirmed from the DNA. TRBV21-1 corresponds to a pseudogene. The CDR3 has 16 amino acids. The CDR3 DNA reads as TGTGCCAGCAGCAACTCCTCGGGACAGGAGATCTATGGCTACACCTTC. Residues: CASSNSSGQEIYGYTF.

As to this clone: This specimen includes other DNA sequences encoding the same CDR3. The chain combines TRBV7-2 with TRBJ1-1; no definite D call. CDR3 length: 13 residues. Trimming removed 1 base from V and 1 base from J, with 4 bases in between. Germline V gene lookup returns CDR1 SGHTA and CDR2 FQGNSA. The CDR3 DNA is TGTGCCAGCAGCTTAGGGAGGAACACTGAAGCTTTCTTT. Its translation: CASSLGRNTEAFF.

This chain uses TRBV4-2 with TRBJ2-7; 7 bases map to TRBD1. The CDR3 spans 16 residues. V lost 1 base and J lost 1; bases outside the gene matches: 7. Looked up from germline, CDR1 is LGHNA and CDR2 is YNFKEQ. The chain's CDR3 is CASSQGAGTASYEQYF. In nucleotides, the CDR3 is TGTGCCAGCAGCCAAGGGGCCGGGACAGCATCCTACGAGCAGTACTTC.

V gene TRBV3-1 (or the pseudogene TRBV3-2) combines with J gene TRBJ2-5; D gene uncertain. Germline V gene data show CDR1 as LGHDT and CDR2 as YNNKEL (reference sequence). The CDR3 length is 14 residues. V was pared by 4 bases and J by 2 bases, with 11 bases between. CDR3 sequence: CASSPDGRQETQYF. The CDR3 DNA is TGTGCCAGCAGCCCCGATGGGCGACAAGAGACCCAGTACTTC.

This chain links TRBV5-1 with TRBJ2-2, with 11 nucleotides matching TRBD2. The V gene's germline CDR1 is SGHRS and CDR2 YFSETQ. V lost 0 bases, J lost 1 base, and 5 bases stayed unmatched. The CDR3 has 18 amino acids. The CDR3 coding sequence is TGCGCCAGCAGCTTGGCTGCTAGCGGGGGGCTGAACACCGGGGAGCTGTTTTTT. Amino acids: CASSLAASGGLNTGELFF.

The chain is built from TRBV24-1 and TRBJ2-2, with 7 nucleotides matching TRBD1. V lost 9 bases to trimming and J lost 4 bases; unmatched junction nucleotides: 4. The CDR3 runs to 13 residues. Looked up from germline, CDR1 is KGHDR and CDR2 is SFDVKD. CDR3 loop: CATSTGSTGELFF. CDR3 nucleotide sequence: TGTGCCACCTCGACAGGGAGCACCGGGGAGCTGTTTTTT.

This chain uses TRBV11-2 with TRBJ2-3; D possibly corresponds to TRBD2 (6 bases). V was shortened by 5 bases and J by 0 bases, with 18 bases between the two germline ends. Germline V gives CDR1 SGHAT, CDR2 FQNNGV. The length of the CDR3 is 17 residues. CDR3 amino acids: CASSPLGRGISTDTQYF. The CDR3 DNA sequence: TGTGCCAGCAGCCCTTTAGGTCGGGGGATCAGCACAGATACGCAGTATTTT.

The chain is built from TRBV18 and TRBJ2-7, with 10 positions matching TRBD1. The ends lost 3 bases at V and 2 bases at J; junction bases unmatched: 1. The CDR3 consists of 14 residues. Germline V gene data show CDR1 as KGHSH and CDR2 as LQKENI. CDR3 DNA: TGTGCCAGCTCACCCGGACAGGGGGCCTACGAGCAGTACTTC. Translation: CASSPGQGAYEQYF.